The next 32 T cell receptor beta chains were all read from a single sample in a study of blood T cell repertoires in COVID-19. Profiled with immunoSEQ multiplex PCR; TCRdb holds only in-frame clones, not every one. The table lists roughly 200,000 clones, about 90% of them singletons. The sequencing sample was made of peripheral blood. These receptors were obtained from a man aged 18 to 30 with active or convalescent COVID-19.

The gene calls are TRBV5-4 and TRBJ1-1; D remains ambiguous. The CDR3 runs to 11 residues. V was pared by 2 bases and J by 4 bases, with 3 bases between. CDR1 SGHNT and CDR2 YYREEE come from the germline V gene (reference sequence). CDR3 amino acids: CASSFLTEAFF. CDR3 nucleotides: TGTGCCAGCAGCTTTCTCACTGAAGCTTTCTTT.

The rearrangement joins TRBV6-2 or TRBV6-3 to TRBJ1-1; 9 bases are a match to TRBD1. The CDR3 sequence is 17 residues long. The junction had 12 bases not matched to a gene; V was cut back by 0 bases and J by 7 bases. Germline loops: CDR1 MNHEY, CDR2 SVGEGT. The CDR3 DNA reads as TGTGCCAGCAGTTACTCGACGCCGGACAGGGGCATTTTTGAAGCTTTCTTT. Translating it yields CASSYSTPDRGIFEAFF.

The V gene is TRBV30, the J gene TRBJ2-3; no firm D call. Between the trimmed V and J ends, which lost 4 bases and 0 bases, there was a span of 11 bases. Germline assignment: CDR1 GTSNPN and CDR2 SVGIG (reference sequence). CDR3 length: 14 amino acids. CDR3 in DNA: TGTGCCTGGATACCGACTGGGAGCACAGATACGCAGTATTTT. Translating it yields CAWIPTGSTDTQYF.

The chain uses TRBV3-1 (or the pseudogene TRBV3-2) and TRBJ2-5; a possible D gene is TRBD2 (5 bases). V lost 8 bases, J lost 5 bases, and 21 bases lay in between. Germline V gives CDR1 LGHDT, CDR2 YNNKEL (reference sequence). This CDR3 region has 15 residues. The CDR3 DNA sequence: TGTGCCAGCGTCCAGACTACCTTTCCTCAGGAGACCCAGTACTTC. Encoded protein: CASVQTTFPQETQYF.

V is TRBV7-6 and J is TRBJ1-1, with D perhaps TRBD1 (6 bases). The germline V and J ends were trimmed by 5 bases and 0 bases, with 10 bases remaining between them. CDR1 and CDR2 (germline): SGHVS, FNYEAQ. This CDR3 has 14 residues. CDR3 sequence: CASSRGQMNTEAFF. The DNA of the CDR3 is TGTGCCAGCAGCCGTGGACAGATGAACACTGAAGCTTTCTTT.

This clone was counted between two and nine times. The chain links TRBV6-4 to TRBJ2-1, with a tentative D call TRBD2 (6 bases). This CDR3 spans 15 amino acids. Trimming left V 0 bases short and J 2 bases short, with 8 bases between. Germline CDR1 reads MRHNA; CDR2 reads SNTAGT. The CDR3: CASSDSEGPYNEQFF. The CDR3 DNA follows: TGTGCCAGCAGTGACTCGGAGGGCCCCTACAATGAGCAGTTCTTC.

This clone was observed a handful of times. This sequence joins TRBV7-8 and TRBJ2-3, with unresolved D. V lost 5 bases, J lost 7 bases, and 10 bases lay in between. Germline V gives CDR1 SGHVS, CDR2 FQNEAQ. This CDR3 has 12 residues. Here the CDR3 DNA reads TGTGCCAGCAGCCTTGAGGCGAATACGCAGTATTTT. It specifies CASSLEANTQYF. The whole variable domain, filled in from reference TRBV7-8 and TRBJ2-3, reads GAGVSQSPRYKVAKRGQDVALRCDPISGHVSLFWYQQALGQGPEFLTYFQNEAQLDKSGLPSDRFFAERPEGSVSTLKIQRTQQEDSAVYLCASSLEANTQYFGPGTRLTVL.

The V call is TRBV7-9, the J call TRBJ1-1; the D gene is possibly TRBD1 (5 bases). The CDR3 spans 13 residues. Germline assignment: CDR1 SEHNR and CDR2 FQNEAQ (reference sequence). V was shortened by 0 bases and J by 5 bases, with 7 bases between the two germline ends. The CDR3: CASSLAQGTEAFF. The CDR3 DNA follows: TGTGCCAGCAGCTTAGCGCAGGGAACTGAAGCTTTCTTT.

This clone was found once. This chain joins TRBV4-1 and TRBJ1-1; tentative D call: TRBD1 (6 bases). The germline gives CDR1 MGHRA, CDR2 YSYEKL. This CDR3 region has 16 residues. Trimming stripped 0 bases from V and 5 bases from J, with 16 bases between. The CDR3 DNA follows: TGCGCCAGCAGCCAAGATCCGGGCAGGGGAGAGACTGAAGCTTTCTTT. Translated: CASSQDPGRGETEAFF.

This chain uses TRBV3-1 (or the pseudogene TRBV3-2) with TRBJ1-1; perhaps TRBD1 as D (6 bases). Germline CDR1 is LGHDT and CDR2 is YNNKEL (reference sequence). Trimming left V 5 bases short and J 6 bases short, with 25 bases between. The CDR3 is 17 residues long. CDR3 DNA: TGTGCCAGCAGCGATACCTCGAATCGGGGGGCCGTCGCTGAAGCTTTCTTT. Its protein product is CASSDTSNRGAVAEAFF.

This chain connects TRBV9 to TRBJ2-3; TRBD2 aligns across 14 bases. This CDR3 region has 18 residues. V lost 3 bases, J lost 2 bases, and 8 bases stayed unmatched. CDR1 and CDR2 (germline): SGDLS, YYNGEE. The CDR3 DNA is TGTGCCAGCAGCGCAGGACTAGCGGGGGGAATTATCACAGATACGCAGTATTTT. Translation: CASSAGLAGGIITDTQYF.

J is TRBJ1-3 and V is TRBV5-4; tentatively, D is TRBD1 (6 bases). The germline CDR1 and CDR2 sequences are SGHNT and YYREEE (reference sequence). CDR3 size: 16 residues. V gave up 2 bases and J gave up 2 bases, with 14 bases separating them. The CDR3 region is CASSFEGGIAGNTIYF. CDR3 in DNA: TGTGCCAGCAGCTTTGAGGGGGGGATCGCTGGAAACACCATATATTTT.

The rearrangement links TRBV6-5 to TRBJ2-7; D might be TRBD1 (5 bases). CDR1 and CDR2 (germline): MNHEY, SVGAGI. The CDR3 is 14 residues long. V was shortened by 4 bases and J by 3 bases, with 13 bases between the two germline ends. This chain's CDR3 is CASSSQGTLYEQYF. DNA for the CDR3: TGTGCCAGCAGTTCGCAGGGAACCCTCTACGAGCAGTACTTC.

The V and J genes are TRBV11-2 and TRBJ1-1; D is uncertain. CDR3 length equals 19 residues. V lost 3 bases, J lost 0 bases, and 23 bases lay in between. CDR1 and CDR2 (germline): SGHAT, FQNNGV. CDR3 in DNA: TGTGCCAGCAGCTTTTCCTATTCTAGGGCTGGACTTCTGAACACTGAAGCTTTCTTT. This codes for CASSFSYSRAGLLNTEAFF.

The chain uses TRBV5-1 and TRBJ2-7, with 10 bases lining up with TRBD1. Germline CDR1 is SGHRS and CDR2 is YFSETQ. Trimming at V came to 1 base and at J to 3 bases, leaving 19 bases not matched to a gene. The CDR3 spans 20 residues. CDR3 loop: CASSLRTTQSRTGGNYEQYF. DNA for the CDR3: TGCGCCAGCAGCTTGCGTACTACCCAATCCCGGACAGGGGGTAACTACGAGCAGTACTTC.

CDR3 nucleotides: TGTGCCAGCAGCTTATCACAGGCCTATGGCTACACCTTC. Its translation is CASSLSQAYGYTF. The J gene is TRBJ1-2, the V gene TRBV7-6, with a possible D match to TRBD1 (5 bases). V lost 2 bases, J lost 4 bases, and 8 bases lay in between. From germline, CDR1 is SGHVS and CDR2 FNYEAQ. The CDR3 length is 13 residues.

The chain uses TRBV5-1 and TRBJ2-3, with TRBD2 matching over 7 bases. The CDR3 is made up of 17 amino acids. V lost 1 base to trimming and J lost 4 bases; unmatched junction nucleotides: 12. CDR1 SGHRS and CDR2 YFSETQ come from the germline V gene. CDR3 sequence: CASSLPPGAGVADTQYF. The CDR3 DNA is TGCGCCAGCAGCTTGCCCCCCGGGGCGGGAGTCGCAGATACGCAGTATTTT.

This chain connects TRBV7-8 to TRBJ1-2; D is unresolved. V lost 3 bases and J 8 bases, leaving 13 bases between the germline ends. Germline lookup yields CDR1 SGHVS and CDR2 FQNEAQ. The CDR3 sequence is 13 residues long. The CDR3 DNA sequence: TGTGCCAGCAGCTTGGCATCAACGGAGGGCTACACCTTC. Its translation: CASSLASTEGYTF.

The chain couples TRBV7-3 to TRBJ2-1; tentatively, D is TRBD1 (6 bases). CDR1 is SGHTA, CDR2 FQGTGA, per germline. CDR3 size: 16 residues. The V end lost 3 bases, the J end lost 0 bases, and 12 bases lay between the germline ends. The chain's CDR3 is CASSLLGASSYNEQFF. The CDR3 bases are TGTGCCAGCAGCTTGTTGGGGGCCAGCTCCTACAATGAGCAGTTCTTC. The full variable domain, its missing parts supplied by reference TRBV7-3 and TRBJ2-1, is GAGVSQTPSNKVTEKGKYVELRCDPISGHTALYWYRQSLGQGPEFLIYFQGTGAADDSGLPNDRFFAVRPEGSVSTLKIQRTERGDSAVYLCASSLLGASSYNEQFFGPGTRLTVL.

This chain connects TRBV30 to TRBJ2-7; 7 nucleotides agree with TRBD2. V dropped 0 bases and J dropped 4; count of bases not matched to a gene: 6. The CDR3 spans 14 residues. Per germline, CDR1 GTSNPN and CDR2 SVGIG (reference sequence). The CDR3 DNA reads as TGTGCCTGGAGTGTATCCGGGGGGTCTTACGAGCAGTACTTC. It yields the protein CAWSVSGGSYEQYF.

This clone came up a few times. The sample carries other DNA sequences with the same CDR3. V is TRBV5-1 and J is TRBJ1-1; 7 nucleotides align to TRBD1. This CDR3 is 15 amino acids long. Trimming cost V 4 bases and J 2 bases; bases outside gene matches: 8. Looked up from germline, CDR1 is SGHRS and CDR2 is YFSETQ. CDR3 nucleotides: TGCGCCAGCAGCCCGCGGACAGGAGATAACACTGAAGCTTTCTTT. Translated, it gives CASSPRTGDNTEAFF.

This chain connects TRBV5-1 to TRBJ2-3; 10 nucleotides match TRBD2. From germline, CDR1 is SGHRS and CDR2 YFSETQ. The CDR3 covers 17 residues. The ends lost 4 bases at V and 0 bases at J; junction bases unmatched: 8. This chain's CDR3 is CASSLLTSGTSTDTQYF. The CDR3 coding sequence is TGCGCCAGCAGCCTATTAACTAGCGGGACCAGCACAGATACGCAGTATTTT.

The CDR3 spells CASSLFTEAFF. As DNA, the CDR3 is TGTGCCAGCAGCCTCTTTACTGAAGCTTTCTTT. The chain recombines TRBV5-6 with TRBJ1-1; D gene uncertain. This CDR3 has 11 residues. Germline loops: CDR1 SGHDT, CDR2 YYEEEE. V dropped 4 bases and J dropped 5 bases, with 6 bases sitting between them.

The chain employs TRBV7-2 and TRBJ1-6; 9 bases map to TRBD1. V shed 3 bases, J shed 6 bases, and the junction held 9 bases outside the gene matches. From germline, CDR1 is SGHTA and CDR2 FQGNSA. CDR3 length equals 17 residues. The DNA of the CDR3 is TGTGCCAGCAGCTTCCGGGACAGGGCGCCGGGTAATTCACCCCTCCACTTT. This encodes CASSFRDRAPGNSPLHF.

This clone was picked up one time. The V call is TRBV20-1, the J call TRBJ1-1; D not certain. CDR1 is DFQATT, CDR2 SNEGSKA, per germline (reference sequence). V lost 5 bases to trimming and J lost 1 base, with 5 bases between them. The CDR3 sequence is 11 residues long. The CDR3 DNA is TGCAGTGCTTTAGAGAACACTGAAGCTTTCTTT. It specifies CSALENTEAFF.

Comments on this clone: The sample has other DNA sequences that encode this CDR3 too. The V and J genes are TRBV6-5 and TRBJ2-1; D gene ambiguous. This CDR3 spans 13 amino acids. Germline V gene sequence: CDR1 MNHEY, CDR2 SVGAGI. The V and J ends lost 5 bases and 1 base respectively, with 6 bases between them. In nucleotides, the CDR3 is TGTGCCAGCAGTCGAGGTTCCTACAATGAGCAGTTCTTC. It codes for CASSRGSYNEQFF.

This chain links TRBV6-2 or TRBV6-3 with TRBJ2-1, with 8 bases aligning to TRBD2. V was clipped by 6 bases and J by 3 bases; unmatched bases: 10. CDR1 and CDR2 from the germline V gene are MNHEY and SVGEGT. The CDR3 is 16 residues long. In DNA, the CDR3 is TGTGCCAGCAGCATCCCGGGACTAGGCTTCTACAATGAGCAGTTCTTC. This encodes CASSIPGLGFYNEQFF.

The rearrangement joins TRBV27 to TRBJ2-7, with 7 bases fitting TRBD1. The length of the CDR3 is 14 residues. J gave up 0 bases and V 6 bases, and 5 bases lay outside the gene matches. Germline V gene lookup returns CDR1 MNHEY and CDR2 SMNVEV (reference sequence). In DNA, the CDR3 is TGTGCCAGCAGGGGGACAGATAGCTCCTACGAGCAGTACTTC. It codes for CASRGTDSSYEQYF.

V usage is TRBV2 and J usage is TRBJ2-3; TRBD2 matches 12 bases. The CDR3 is 16 residues long. V gave up 4 bases and J gave up 5 bases; unmatched junction bases: 7. Germline V gene lookup returns CDR1 SNHLY and CDR2 FYNNEI. The CDR3 region is CASSARLAGAGDTQYF. CDR3 nucleotide sequence: TGTGCCAGCAGTGCCAGACTAGCGGGGGCTGGAGATACGCAGTATTTT.

The genes are TRBV5-6 and TRBJ1-1; the D gene is possibly TRBD1 (6 bases). CDR1 is SGHDT and CDR2 is YYEEEE in the germline V gene. There are 15 residues in the CDR3. V was cut by 1 base and J by 4 bases, with 14 bases left in between. The CDR3 DNA reads as TGTGCCAGCAGCTTGTTGGAGGGGGGGACCACTGAAGCTTTCTTT. Amino acid sequence: CASSLLEGGTTEAFF.

In this sample, this clone turned up a few times. J is TRBJ1-6 and V is TRBV5-4; 8 bases are a match to TRBD1. The germline V gene has CDR1 SGHNT and CDR2 YYREEE (reference sequence). The V gene end was trimmed by 5 bases and the J gene end by 7 bases; junction bases not matched to a gene: 8. The CDR3 has 15 residues. CDR3 sequence: CASRAGQGVNSPLHF. CDR3 coding DNA: TGTGCCAGCAGGGCCGGACAGGGTGTGAATTCACCCCTCCACTTT.

The chain employs TRBV6-6 and TRBJ1-4, with TRBD1 matching 9 bases. CDR1 and CDR2 from the germline V gene are MNHNY and SVGAGI (reference sequence). The CDR3 runs 15 residues. V gave up 0 bases and J gave up 5 bases; unmatched junction bases: 1. In nucleotides, the CDR3 is TGTGCCAGCAGTTACTCAGGGACAGGGAATGAAAAACTGTTTTTT. Its protein is CASSYSGTGNEKLFF.